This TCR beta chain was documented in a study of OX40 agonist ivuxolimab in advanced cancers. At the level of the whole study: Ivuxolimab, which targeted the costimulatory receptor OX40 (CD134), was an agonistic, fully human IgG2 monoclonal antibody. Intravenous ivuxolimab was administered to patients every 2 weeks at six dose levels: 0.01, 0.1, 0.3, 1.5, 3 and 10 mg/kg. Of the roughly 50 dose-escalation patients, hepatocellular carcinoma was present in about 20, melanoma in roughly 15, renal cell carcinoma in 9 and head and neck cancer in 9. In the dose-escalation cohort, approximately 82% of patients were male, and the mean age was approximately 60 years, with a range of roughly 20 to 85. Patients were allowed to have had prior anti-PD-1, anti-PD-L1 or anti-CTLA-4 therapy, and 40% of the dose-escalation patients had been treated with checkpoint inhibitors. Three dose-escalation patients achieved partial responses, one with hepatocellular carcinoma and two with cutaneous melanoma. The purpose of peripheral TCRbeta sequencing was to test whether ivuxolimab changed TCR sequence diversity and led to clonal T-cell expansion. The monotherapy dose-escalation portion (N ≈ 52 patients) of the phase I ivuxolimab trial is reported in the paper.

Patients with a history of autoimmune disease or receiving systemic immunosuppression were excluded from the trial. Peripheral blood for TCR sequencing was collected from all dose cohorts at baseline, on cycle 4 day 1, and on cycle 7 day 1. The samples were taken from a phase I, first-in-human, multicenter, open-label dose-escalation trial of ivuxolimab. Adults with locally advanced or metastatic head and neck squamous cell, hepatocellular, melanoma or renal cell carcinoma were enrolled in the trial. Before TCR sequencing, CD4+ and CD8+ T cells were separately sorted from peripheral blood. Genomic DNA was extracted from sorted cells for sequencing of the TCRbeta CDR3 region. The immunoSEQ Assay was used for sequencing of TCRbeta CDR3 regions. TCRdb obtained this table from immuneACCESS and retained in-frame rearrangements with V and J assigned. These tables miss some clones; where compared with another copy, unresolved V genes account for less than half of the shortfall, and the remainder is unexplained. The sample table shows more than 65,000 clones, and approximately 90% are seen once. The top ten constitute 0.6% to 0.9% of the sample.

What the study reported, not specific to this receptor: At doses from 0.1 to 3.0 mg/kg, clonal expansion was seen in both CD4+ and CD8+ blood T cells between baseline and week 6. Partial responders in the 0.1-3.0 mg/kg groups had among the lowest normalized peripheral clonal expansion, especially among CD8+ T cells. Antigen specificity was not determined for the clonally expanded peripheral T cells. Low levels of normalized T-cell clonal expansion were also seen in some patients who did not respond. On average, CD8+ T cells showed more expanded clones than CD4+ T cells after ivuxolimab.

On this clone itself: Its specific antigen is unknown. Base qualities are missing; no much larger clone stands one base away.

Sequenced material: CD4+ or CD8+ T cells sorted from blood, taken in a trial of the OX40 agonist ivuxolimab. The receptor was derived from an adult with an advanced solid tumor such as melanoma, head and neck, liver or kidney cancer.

The nucleotide sequence reads as follows: TGTGCCAGCAGTTACTCGGGCACCAACTATGGCTACACCTTC. Translated, this gives CASSYSGTNYGYTF. The V and J segments used are TRBV6-5 and TRBJ1-2; the D gene is unclear. V loses 0 bases, J loses 2 bases, and the germline ends lie 7 bases apart. Via the germline V gene, CDR1 is MNHEY and CDR2 SVGAGI. Reading from cysteine to phenylalanine, the CDR3 counts 14 amino acids. The kept DNA is CDR3 alone, 42 bases in frame from the first base.